The present TCR beta chain was sequenced within a study of T-cell memory formation after mild COVID-19. The CDR3 covers 14 residues. The V and J ends lost 5 bases and 3 bases, in that order; junction bases with no gene match: 1. Germline CDR1 and CDR2: SGHTA and FQGNSA. This clonotype occurred many times. TCRdb analysed the 5' RACE reads with MiXCR anew, one entry per CDR3 protein. The repertoire holds approximately 190,000 distinct CDR3 sequences, with approximately 20% as singletons. V gene TRBV7-2 combines with J gene TRBJ2-7; 13 nucleotides match TRBD2. The sequencing input was PBMCs or a T cell subset sorted from them (not recorded which). The source of this sequence is an adult woman who had mild COVID-19 (a few samples of this study predate the infection). Cell type and time point are not known. CDR3 protein: CASSRTSGSYEQYF. The CDR3 DNA reads TGTGCCAGCAGCCGGACTAGCGGGAGCTACGAGCAGTACTTC.